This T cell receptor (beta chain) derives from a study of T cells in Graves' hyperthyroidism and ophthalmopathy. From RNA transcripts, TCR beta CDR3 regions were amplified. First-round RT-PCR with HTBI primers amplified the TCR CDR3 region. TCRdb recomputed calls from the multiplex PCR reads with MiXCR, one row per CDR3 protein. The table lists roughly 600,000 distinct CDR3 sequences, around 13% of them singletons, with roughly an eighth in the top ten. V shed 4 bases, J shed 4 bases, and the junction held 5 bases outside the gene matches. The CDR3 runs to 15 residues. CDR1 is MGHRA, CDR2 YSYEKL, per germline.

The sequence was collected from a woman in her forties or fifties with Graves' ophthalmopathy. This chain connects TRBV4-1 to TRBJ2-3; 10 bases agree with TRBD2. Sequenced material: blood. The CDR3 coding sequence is TGCGCCAGCAGCCTAACGGGACTAGCGCCAGATACGCAGTATTTT. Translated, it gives CASSLTGLAPDTQYF.